One and the same sample provided the 8 T cell receptor beta chains below, sequenced in a study of T cell responses to AZD1222 COVID-19 vaccine. Sequenced by immunoSEQ multiplex PCR; TCRdb stores in-frame clones only, minus some. The sample holds roughly 180,000 clones, roughly nine tenths seen once. The source material was peripheral blood, sampled 28 days after the second AZD1222 dose. Receptors originate from an adult who received the AZD1222 COVID-19 vaccine.

The chain joins TRBV5-1 to TRBJ2-5; 9 bases fit TRBD1. CDR3 size: 15 residues. The germline gives CDR1 SGHRS, CDR2 YFSETQ. With 4 bases clipped from V and 9 bases from J, the junction kept 13 bases outside the gene matches. Here the CDR3 reads CASSHSGTGLEPQYF. The CDR3 region has the DNA TGCGCCAGCAGCCATTCCGGGACAGGGTTGGAGCCCCAGTACTTC.

J is TRBJ1-2 and V is TRBV9, with 7 bases aligning to TRBD1. The ends lost 1 base at V and 3 bases at J; junction bases unmatched: 12. The V gene's germline CDR1 is SGDLS and CDR2 YYNGEE. This CDR3 has 17 residues. CDR3 in DNA: TGTGCCAGCAGCGTACTTGGGTCGACAGGGTCGGACTATGGCTACACCTTC. Amino acids: CASSVLGSTGSDYGYTF.

The chain joins TRBV3-1 (or the pseudogene TRBV3-2) to TRBJ1-1; TRBD1 matches 10 bases. The CDR3 length is 15 residues. From germline, CDR1 is LGHDT and CDR2 YNNKEL (reference sequence). V lost 2 bases to trimming and J lost 6 bases; unmatched junction nucleotides: 6. Written as DNA, the CDR3 is TGTGCCAGCAGCCAAATGACAGGGGGCGCCTCTGAAGCTTTCTTT. This translates into CASSQMTGGASEAFF.

This clone was seen just once. The CDR3 DNA reads TGTGCCAGCAGCTTGGGAGTAGCCCTCAATGAGCAGTTCTTC. Protein product: CASSLGVALNEQFF. The V gene is TRBV5-4, the J gene TRBJ2-1; D is unclear. Trimming left V 0 bases short and J 6 bases short, with 10 bases between. Germline assignment: CDR1 SGHNT and CDR2 YYREEE (reference sequence). CDR3 size: 14 residues.

CDR3 amino acids: CASSIWGAGGYTF. The CDR3 DNA sequence: TGTGCCAGTAGTATCTGGGGGGCAGGAGGCTACACCTTC. V and J are TRBV19 and TRBJ1-2; possibly TRBD1 for D (6 bases). This CDR3 has 13 residues. Trimming removed 3 bases at V and 8 bases at J, with 13 bases between. Germline lookup yields CDR1 LNHDA and CDR2 SQIVND (reference sequence).

This chain uses TRBV6-6 with TRBJ1-1, with D unresolved. From germline, CDR1 is MNHNY and CDR2 SVGAGI (reference sequence). Trimming left V 6 bases short and J 9 bases short, with 23 bases between. The CDR3 spans 15 residues. The CDR3: CASRMDTGRSRQAFF. CDR3 sequence (DNA): TGTGCCAGCAGAATGGATACGGGCAGGTCAAGGCAAGCTTTCTTT.

V gene TRBV7-2 combines with J gene TRBJ1-2; D is undetermined. This CDR3 has 12 residues. Germline loops: CDR1 SGHTA, CDR2 FQGNSA. The V end lost 5 bases, the J end lost 7 bases, and 11 bases lay between the germline ends. The CDR3 bases are TGTGCCAGCAGCGGGAGGACGGGTGGCTACACCTTC. Its protein is CASSGRTGGYTF.

In its sample, this clone was seen a few times. The chain combines TRBV11-2 with TRBJ2-3; D not resolved. The V gene lost 0 bases and the J gene lost 1 base, with 8 bases spanning the gap. The germline CDR1 and CDR2 sequences are SGHAT and FQNNGV. This CDR3 spans 15 amino acids. The CDR3 is CASSLDRQGTDTQYF. Here the CDR3 DNA reads TGTGCCAGCAGCTTAGATCGGCAGGGCACAGATACGCAGTATTTT.